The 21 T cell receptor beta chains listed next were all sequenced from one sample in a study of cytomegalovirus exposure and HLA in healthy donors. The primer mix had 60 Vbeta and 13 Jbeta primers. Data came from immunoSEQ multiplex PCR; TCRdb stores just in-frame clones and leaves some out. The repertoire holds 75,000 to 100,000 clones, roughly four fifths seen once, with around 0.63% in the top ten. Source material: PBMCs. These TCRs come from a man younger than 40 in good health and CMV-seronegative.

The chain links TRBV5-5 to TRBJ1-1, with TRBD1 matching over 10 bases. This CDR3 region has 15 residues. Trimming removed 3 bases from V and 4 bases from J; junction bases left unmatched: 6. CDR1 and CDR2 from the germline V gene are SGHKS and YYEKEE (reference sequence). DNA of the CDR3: TGTGCCAGCAGCTACGGGACAGGGGTTTTCACTGAAGCTTTCTTT. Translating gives CASSYGTGVFTEAFF.

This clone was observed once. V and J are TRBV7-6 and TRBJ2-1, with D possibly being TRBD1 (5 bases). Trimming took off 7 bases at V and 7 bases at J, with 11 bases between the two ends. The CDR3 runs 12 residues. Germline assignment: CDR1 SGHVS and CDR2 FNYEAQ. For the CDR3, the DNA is TGTGCCAGCACAGGGTCTCGGAATGAGCAGTTCTTC. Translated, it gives CASTGSRNEQFF.

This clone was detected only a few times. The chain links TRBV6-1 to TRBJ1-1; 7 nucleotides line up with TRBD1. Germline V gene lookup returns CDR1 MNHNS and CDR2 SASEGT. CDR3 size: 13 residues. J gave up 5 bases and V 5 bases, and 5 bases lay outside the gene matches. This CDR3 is CASSTETGTEAFF. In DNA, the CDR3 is TGTGCCAGCAGTACGGAGACAGGGACTGAAGCTTTCTTT.

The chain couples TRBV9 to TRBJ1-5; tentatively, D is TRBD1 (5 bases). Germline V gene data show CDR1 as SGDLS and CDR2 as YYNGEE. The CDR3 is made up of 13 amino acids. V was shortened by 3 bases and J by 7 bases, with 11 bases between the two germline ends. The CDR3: CASSGLAGQPQHF. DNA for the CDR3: TGTGCCAGCAGCGGACTAGCAGGGCAGCCCCAGCATTTT.

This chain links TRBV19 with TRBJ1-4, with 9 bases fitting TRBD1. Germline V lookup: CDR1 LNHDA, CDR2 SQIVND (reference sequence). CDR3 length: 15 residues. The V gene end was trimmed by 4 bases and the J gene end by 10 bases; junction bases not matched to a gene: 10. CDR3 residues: CASSTATGGVVKLFF. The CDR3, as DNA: TGTGCCAGTAGTACCGCTACAGGGGGCGTCGTAAAACTGTTTTTT.

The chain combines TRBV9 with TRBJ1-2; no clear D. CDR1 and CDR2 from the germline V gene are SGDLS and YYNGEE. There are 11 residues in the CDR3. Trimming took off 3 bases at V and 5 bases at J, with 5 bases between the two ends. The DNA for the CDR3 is TGTGCCAGCAGCGGCGGGTATGGCTACACCTTC. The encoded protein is CASSGGYGYTF.

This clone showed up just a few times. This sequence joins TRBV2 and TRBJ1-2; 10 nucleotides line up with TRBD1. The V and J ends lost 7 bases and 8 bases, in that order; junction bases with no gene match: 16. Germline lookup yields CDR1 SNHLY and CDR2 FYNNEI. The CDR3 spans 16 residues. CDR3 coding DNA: TGTGCCAGCAATCGGAGGGCGGGACAGGGGTCAGGAGGCTACACCTTC. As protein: CASNRRAGQGSGGYTF. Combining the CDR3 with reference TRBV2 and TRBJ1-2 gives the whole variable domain EPEVTQTPSHQVTQMGQEVILRCVPISNHLYFYWYRQILGQKVEFLVSFYNNEISEKSEIFDDQFSVERPDGSNFTLKIRSTKLEDSAMYFCASNRRAGQGSGGYTFGSGTRLTVV.

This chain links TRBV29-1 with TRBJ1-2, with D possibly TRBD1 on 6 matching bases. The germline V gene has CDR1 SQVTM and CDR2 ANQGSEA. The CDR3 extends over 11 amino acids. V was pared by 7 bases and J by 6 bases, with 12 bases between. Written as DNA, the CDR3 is TGCAGCGCTCCGGGGGGCCATGGCTACACCTTC. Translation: CSAPGGHGYTF.

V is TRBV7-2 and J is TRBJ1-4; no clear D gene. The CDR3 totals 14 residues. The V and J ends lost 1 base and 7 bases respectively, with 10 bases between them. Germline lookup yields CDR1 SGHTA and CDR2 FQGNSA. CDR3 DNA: TGTGCCAGCAGCTTAGTCGGGTCTGGTGAAAAACTGTTTTTT. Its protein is CASSLVGSGEKLFF.

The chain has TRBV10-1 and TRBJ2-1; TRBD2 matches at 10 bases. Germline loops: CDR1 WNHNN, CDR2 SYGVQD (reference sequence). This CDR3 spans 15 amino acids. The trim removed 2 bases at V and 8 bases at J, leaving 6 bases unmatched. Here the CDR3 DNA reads TGCGCCAGCAGTGAGCGGGGACTAGCGACCGATGAGCAGTTCTTC. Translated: CASSERGLATDEQFF.

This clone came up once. The CDR3 protein is CASSDRDSYYEQYF. The CDR3 DNA reads as TGTGCCAGCAGTGACCGGGACAGCTACTACGAGCAGTACTTC. The chain links TRBV6-5 to TRBJ2-7, with 7 bases identical to TRBD1. The trim removed 5 bases at V and 3 bases at J, leaving 7 bases unmatched. Per germline, CDR1 MNHEY and CDR2 SVGAGI. This CDR3 is 14 amino acids long.

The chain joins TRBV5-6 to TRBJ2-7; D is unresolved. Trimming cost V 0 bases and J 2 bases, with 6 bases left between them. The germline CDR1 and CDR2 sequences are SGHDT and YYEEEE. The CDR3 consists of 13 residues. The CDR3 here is CASSLDSPYEQYF. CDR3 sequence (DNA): TGTGCCAGCAGCTTGGACAGTCCCTACGAGCAGTACTTC. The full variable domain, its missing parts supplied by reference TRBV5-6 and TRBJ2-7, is DAGVTQSPTHLIKTRGQQVTLRCSPKSGHDTVSWYQQALGQGPQFIFQYYEEEERQRGNFPDRFSGHQFPNYSSELNVNALLLGDSALYLCASSLDSPYEQYFGPGTRLTVT.

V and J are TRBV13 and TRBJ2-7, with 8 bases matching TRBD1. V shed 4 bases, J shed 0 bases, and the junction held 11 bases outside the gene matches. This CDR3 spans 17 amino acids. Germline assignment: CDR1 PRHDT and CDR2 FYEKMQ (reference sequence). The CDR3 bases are TGTGCCAGCAGCTGGATAAACGGACAGGGCCCCTCCTACGAGCAGTACGTC. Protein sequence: CASSWINGQGPSYEQYV.

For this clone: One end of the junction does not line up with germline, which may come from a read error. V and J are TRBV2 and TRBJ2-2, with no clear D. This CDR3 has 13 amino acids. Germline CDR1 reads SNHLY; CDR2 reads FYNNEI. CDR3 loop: CASNEPYTGELFF. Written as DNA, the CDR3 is TGTGCCAGCAATGAACCATACACCGGGGAGCTGTTTTTT.

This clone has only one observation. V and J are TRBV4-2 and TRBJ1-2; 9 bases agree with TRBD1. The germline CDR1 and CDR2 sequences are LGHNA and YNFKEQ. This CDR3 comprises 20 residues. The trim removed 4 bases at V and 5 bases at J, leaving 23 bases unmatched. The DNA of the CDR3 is TGTGCCAGCAGCCCTATTTCTCTGACGAATTCTAAGACAGGGGGTTATGGCTACACCTTC. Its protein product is CASSPISLTNSKTGGYGYTF.

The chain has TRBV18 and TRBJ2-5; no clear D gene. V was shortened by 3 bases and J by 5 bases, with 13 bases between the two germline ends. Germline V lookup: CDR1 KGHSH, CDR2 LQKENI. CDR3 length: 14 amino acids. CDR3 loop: CASSPTSERETQYF. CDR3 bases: TGTGCCAGCTCACCCACGAGTGAACGGGAGACCCAGTACTTC.

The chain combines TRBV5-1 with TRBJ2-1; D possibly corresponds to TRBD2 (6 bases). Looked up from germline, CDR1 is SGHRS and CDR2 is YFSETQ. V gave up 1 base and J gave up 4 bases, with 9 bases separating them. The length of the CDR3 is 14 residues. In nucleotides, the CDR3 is TGCGCCAGCAGCTTGCCCGGGACTTACAATGAGCAGTTCTTC. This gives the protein CASSLPGTYNEQFF. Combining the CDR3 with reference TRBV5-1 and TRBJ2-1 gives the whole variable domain KAGVTQTPRYLIKTRGQQVTLSCSPISGHRSVSWYQQTPGQGLQFLFEYFSETQRNKGNFPGRFSGRQFSNSRSEMNVSTLELGDSALYLCASSLPGTYNEQFFGPGTRLTVL.

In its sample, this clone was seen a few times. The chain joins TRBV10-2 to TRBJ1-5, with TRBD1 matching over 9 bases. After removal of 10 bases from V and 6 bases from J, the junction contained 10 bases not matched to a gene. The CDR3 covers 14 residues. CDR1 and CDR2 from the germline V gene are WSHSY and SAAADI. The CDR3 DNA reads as TGCGCCACGGCCCGGGACAGGGTAGCTCAGCCCCAGCATTTT. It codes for CATARDRVAQPQHF.

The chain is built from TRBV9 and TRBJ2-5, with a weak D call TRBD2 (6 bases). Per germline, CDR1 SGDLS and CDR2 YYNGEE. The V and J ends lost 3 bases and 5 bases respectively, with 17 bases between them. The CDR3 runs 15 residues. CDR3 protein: CASSGDPGTWETQYF. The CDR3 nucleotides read TGTGCCAGCAGCGGAGACCCCGGGACTTGGGAGACCCAGTACTTC.

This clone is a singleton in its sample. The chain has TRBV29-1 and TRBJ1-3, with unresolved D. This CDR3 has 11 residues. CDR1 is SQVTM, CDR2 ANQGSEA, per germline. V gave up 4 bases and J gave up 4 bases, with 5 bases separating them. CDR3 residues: CSVVLGNTIYF. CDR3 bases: TGCAGCGTTGTCTTGGGAAACACCATATATTTT.

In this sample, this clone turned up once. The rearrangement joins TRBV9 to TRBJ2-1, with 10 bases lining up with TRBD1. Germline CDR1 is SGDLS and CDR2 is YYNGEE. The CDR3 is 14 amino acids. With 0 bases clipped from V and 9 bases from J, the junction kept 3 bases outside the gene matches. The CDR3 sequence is CASSVGDRGSEQFF. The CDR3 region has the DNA TGTGCCAGCAGCGTAGGGGACAGGGGTAGTGAGCAGTTCTTC.